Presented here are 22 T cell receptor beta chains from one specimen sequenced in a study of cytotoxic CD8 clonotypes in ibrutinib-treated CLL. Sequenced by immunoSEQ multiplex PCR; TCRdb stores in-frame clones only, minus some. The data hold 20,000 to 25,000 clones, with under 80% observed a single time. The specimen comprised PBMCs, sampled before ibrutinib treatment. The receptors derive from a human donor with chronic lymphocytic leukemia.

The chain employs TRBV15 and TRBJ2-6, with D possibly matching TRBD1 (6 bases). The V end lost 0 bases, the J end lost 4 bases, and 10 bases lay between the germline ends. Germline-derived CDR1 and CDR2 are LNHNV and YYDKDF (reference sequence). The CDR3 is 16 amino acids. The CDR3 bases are TGTGCCACCAGCAGAGATTCAGGGGCCGGGGCCAACGTCCTGACTTTC. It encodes CATSRDSGAGANVLTF. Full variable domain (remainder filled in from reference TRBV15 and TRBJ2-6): DAMVIQNPRYQVTQFGKPVTLSCSQTLNHNVMYWYQQKSSQAPKLLFHYYDKDFNNEADTPDNFQSRRPNTSFCFLDIRSPGLGDTAMYLCATSRDSGAGANVLTFGAGSRLTVL.

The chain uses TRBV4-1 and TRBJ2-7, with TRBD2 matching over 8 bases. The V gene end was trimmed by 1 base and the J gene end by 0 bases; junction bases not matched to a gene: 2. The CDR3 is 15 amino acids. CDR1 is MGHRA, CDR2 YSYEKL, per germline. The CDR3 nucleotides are TGCGCCAGCAGCCAAGGCGGGAGGCCCTCCTACGAGCAGTACTTC. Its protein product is CASSQGGRPSYEQYF.

The CDR3 loop reads CASSLGDTQYF. CDR3 sequence (DNA): TGTGCCAGCAGCCTGGGGGATACGCAGTATTTT. The chain couples TRBV9 to TRBJ2-3; D is uncertain. The V gene lost 4 bases and the J gene lost 6 bases, with 6 bases spanning the gap. Germline V gene data show CDR1 as SGDLS and CDR2 as YYNGEE. The CDR3 is made up of 11 amino acids.

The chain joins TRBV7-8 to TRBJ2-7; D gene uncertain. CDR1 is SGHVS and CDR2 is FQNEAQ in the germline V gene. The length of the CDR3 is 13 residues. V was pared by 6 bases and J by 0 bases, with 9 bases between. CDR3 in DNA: TGTGCCAGCAGTCGCGGCGCCTCCTACGAGCAGTACTTC. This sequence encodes CASSRGASYEQYF.

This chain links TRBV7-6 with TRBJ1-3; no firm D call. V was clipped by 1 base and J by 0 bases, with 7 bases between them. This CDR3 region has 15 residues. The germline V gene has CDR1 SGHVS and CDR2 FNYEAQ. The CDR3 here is CASSLVGNSGNTIYF. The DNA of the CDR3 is TGTGCCAGCAGCTTAGTAGGGAACTCTGGAAACACCATATATTTT.

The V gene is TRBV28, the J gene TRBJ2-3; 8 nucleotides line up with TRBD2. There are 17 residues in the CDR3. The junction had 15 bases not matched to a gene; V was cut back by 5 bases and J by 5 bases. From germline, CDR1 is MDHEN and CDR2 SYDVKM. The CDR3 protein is CASSPQKSGSWGDTQYF. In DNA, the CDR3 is TGTGCCAGCAGTCCACAGAAGAGCGGGAGTTGGGGAGATACGCAGTATTTT.

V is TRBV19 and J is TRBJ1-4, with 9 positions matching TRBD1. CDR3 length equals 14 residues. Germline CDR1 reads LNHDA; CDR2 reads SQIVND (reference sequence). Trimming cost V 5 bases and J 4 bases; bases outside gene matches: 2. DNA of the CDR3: TGTGCCAGTAGTTTGGACAGGGGTAATGAAAAACTGTTTTTT. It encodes CASSLDRGNEKLFF.

CDR3 nucleotides: TGTGCCAGCAGCTTTCCCCCGTTGGGAGAGGGCACAGATACGCAGTATTTT. This codes for CASSFPPLGEGTDTQYF. This rearrangement joins TRBV12-1 to TRBJ2-3; the D call TRBD2 from the table was never checked on the DNA. TRBV12-1 is recorded as a pseudogene. CDR3 length: 17 amino acids.

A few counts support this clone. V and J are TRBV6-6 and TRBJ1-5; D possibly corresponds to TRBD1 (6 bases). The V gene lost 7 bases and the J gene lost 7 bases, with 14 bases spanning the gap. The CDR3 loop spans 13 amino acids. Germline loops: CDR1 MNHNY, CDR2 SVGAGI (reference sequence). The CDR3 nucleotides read TGTGCCAGCACAAGACAGGCTGGGCAGCCCCAGCATTTT. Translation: CASTRQAGQPQHF.

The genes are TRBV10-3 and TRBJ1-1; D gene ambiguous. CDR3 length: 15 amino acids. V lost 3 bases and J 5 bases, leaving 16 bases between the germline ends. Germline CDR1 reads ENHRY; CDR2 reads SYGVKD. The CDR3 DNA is TGTGCCATCAGTGAAGGAGAGTGGAGTCGGACTGAAGCTTTCTTT. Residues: CAISEGEWSRTEAFF.

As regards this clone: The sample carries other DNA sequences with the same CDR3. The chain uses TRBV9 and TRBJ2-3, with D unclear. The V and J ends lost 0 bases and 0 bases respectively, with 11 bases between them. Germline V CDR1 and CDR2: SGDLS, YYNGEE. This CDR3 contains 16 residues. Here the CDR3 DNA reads TGTGCCAGCAGCGTAGGTTCTGGATTGAGCACAGATACGCAGTATTTT. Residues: CASSVGSGLSTDTQYF.

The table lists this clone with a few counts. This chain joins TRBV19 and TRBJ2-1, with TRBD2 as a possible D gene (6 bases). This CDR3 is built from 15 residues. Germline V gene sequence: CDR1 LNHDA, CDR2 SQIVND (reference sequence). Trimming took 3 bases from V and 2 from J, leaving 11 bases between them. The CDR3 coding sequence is TGTGCCAGTAGTATCGGAGGGGAGGCCTACAATGAGCAGTTCTTC. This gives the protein CASSIGGEAYNEQFF.

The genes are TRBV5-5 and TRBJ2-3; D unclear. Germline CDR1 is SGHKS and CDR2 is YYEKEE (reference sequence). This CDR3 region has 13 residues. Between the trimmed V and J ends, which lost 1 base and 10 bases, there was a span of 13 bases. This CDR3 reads CASSLFGDLPQYF. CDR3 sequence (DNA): TGTGCCAGCAGCTTGTTTGGGGATCTCCCGCAGTATTTT.

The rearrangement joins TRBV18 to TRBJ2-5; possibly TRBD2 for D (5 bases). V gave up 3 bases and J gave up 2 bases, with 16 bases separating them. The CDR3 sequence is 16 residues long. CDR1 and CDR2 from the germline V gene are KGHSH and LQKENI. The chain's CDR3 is CASSPSVLANQETQYF. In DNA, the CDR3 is TGTGCCAGCTCACCCTCCGTCCTAGCAAATCAAGAGACCCAGTACTTC. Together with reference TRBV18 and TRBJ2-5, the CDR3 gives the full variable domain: NAGVMQNPRHLVRRRGQEARLRCSPMKGHSHVYWYRQLPEEGLKFMVYLQKENIIDESGMPKERFSAEFPKEGPSILRIQQVVRGDSAAYFCASSPSVLANQETQYFGPGTRLLVL.

The CDR3 reads CASSLAVQETQYF. The CDR3 region has the DNA TGTGCCAGCAGCTTGGCAGTCCAAGAGACCCAGTACTTC. The V and J genes are TRBV7-2 and TRBJ2-5; D unresolved. The V and J ends lost 3 bases and 1 base respectively, with 6 bases between them. The CDR3 runs to 13 residues. Per germline, CDR1 SGHTA and CDR2 FQGNSA.

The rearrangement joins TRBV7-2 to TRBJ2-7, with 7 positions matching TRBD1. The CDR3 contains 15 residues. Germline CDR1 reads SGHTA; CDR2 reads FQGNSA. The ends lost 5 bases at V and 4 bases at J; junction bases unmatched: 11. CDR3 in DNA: TGTGCCAGCAGCCGGACCGGGACAGAATCTTACGAGCAGTACTTC. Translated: CASSRTGTESYEQYF.

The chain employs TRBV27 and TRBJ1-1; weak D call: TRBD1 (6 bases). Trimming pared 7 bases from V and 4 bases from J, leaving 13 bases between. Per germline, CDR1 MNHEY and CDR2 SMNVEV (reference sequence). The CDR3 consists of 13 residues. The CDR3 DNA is TGTGCCAGCAAACCGGGGGCGCGCACTGAAGCTTTCTTT. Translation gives CASKPGARTEAFF.

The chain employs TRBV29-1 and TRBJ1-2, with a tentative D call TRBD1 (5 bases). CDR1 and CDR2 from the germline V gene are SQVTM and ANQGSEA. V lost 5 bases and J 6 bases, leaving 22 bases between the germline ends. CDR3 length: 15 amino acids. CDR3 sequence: CSVPGLRGGIDGYTF. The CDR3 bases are TGCAGCGTTCCGGGGCTACGCGGGGGAATCGATGGCTACACCTTC.

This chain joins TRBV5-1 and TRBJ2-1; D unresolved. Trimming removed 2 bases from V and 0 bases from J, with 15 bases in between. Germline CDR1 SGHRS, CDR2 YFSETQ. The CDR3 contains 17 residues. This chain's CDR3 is CASSFRAQRGSYNEQFF. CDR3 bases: TGCGCCAGCAGCTTTCGAGCCCAGCGTGGCTCCTACAATGAGCAGTTCTTC.

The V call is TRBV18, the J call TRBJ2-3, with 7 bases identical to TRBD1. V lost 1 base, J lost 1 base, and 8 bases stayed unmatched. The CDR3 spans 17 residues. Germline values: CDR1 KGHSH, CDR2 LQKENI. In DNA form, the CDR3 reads TGTGCCAGCTCACCACTCGGGACAGCGATCCGCACAGATACGCAGTATTTT. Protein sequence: CASSPLGTAIRTDTQYF.

The CDR3, as DNA: TGTGCCAGCGGTCTAGCGGGACCCAATGAGCAGTTCTTC. It is translated as CASGLAGPNEQFF. The chain is built from TRBV6-6 and TRBJ2-1, with 9 nucleotides matching TRBD2. The CDR3 is 13 residues long. The germline CDR1 and CDR2 sequences are MNHNY and SVGAGI (reference sequence). Trimming took 8 bases from V and 6 from J; bases not matched to a gene: 5.

The CDR3 nucleotides are TGTGCCATCCTTACACAGGGAATGAACACTGAAGCTTTCTTT. This codes for CAILTQGMNTEAFF. The chain couples TRBV10-3 to TRBJ1-1; weak D call: TRBD1 (6 bases). Trimming cost V 8 bases and J 0 bases, with 13 bases left between them. Germline V lookup: CDR1 ENHRY, CDR2 SYGVKD. The CDR3 runs to 14 residues.